These T cell receptor beta chains were read from a single sample in a study of cytomegalovirus exposure and HLA in healthy donors. Assay used: immunoSEQ multiplex PCR; TCRdb lists only in-frame clones, some missing. Found here are approximately 190,000 clones, roughly 80% of them singletons; the top ten hold 3.5% to 4%. Sequencing used PBMCs. The receptors derive from a man aged 50 to 59 in good health and CMV-seronegative. CDR3s include the opening cysteine and the closing phenylalanine or tryptophan. The D gene is left open where the match is weak. The size entry is marked missing in some rows and otherwise reads once, few, many or a size class.

d_call,cdr3_length,v_call,clone_size,j_call,cdr3_aa,cdr3_nt
-,14,TRBV28,-,TRBJ2-2,CASSLWEAIGELFF,TGTGCCAGCAGTTTGTGGGAGGCAATCGGGGAGCTGTTTTTT
TRBD1,17,TRBV18,few,TRBJ2-2,CASSPPDRVHTTGELFF,TGTGCCAGCTCACCACCGGACAGGGTTCATACCACCGGGGAGCTGTTTTTT
-,14,TRBV11-2,-,TRBJ1-1,CASSLDGASAGAFF,TGTGCCAGCAGCTTAGACGGAGCCTCGGCGGGAGCTTTCTTT
TRBD1,13,TRBV27,-,TRBJ1-1,CASRMGQVTEAFF,TGTGCCAGCAGGATGGGACAGGTCACTGAAGCTTTCTTT
-,14,TRBV9,-,TRBJ2-1,CASSAIDRIDEQFF,TGTGCCAGCAGCGCGATAGACAGAATCGATGAGCAGTTCTTC
TRBD1,14,TRBV7-8,-,TRBJ1-2,CASSDRDRGFGYTF,TGTGCCAGCAGCGACCGGGACAGGGGTTTCGGCTACACCTTC
-,13,TRBV30,-,TRBJ1-1,CAWRGRGYTEAFF,TGTGCCTGGAGAGGCAGAGGGTACACTGAAGCTTTCTTT
TRBD1,15,TRBV5-6,-,TRBJ1-2,CASSSRAGGYYGYTF,TGTGCCAGCAGCTCGCGGGCAGGGGGATACTATGGCTACACCTTC
TRBD1,17,TRBV5-3,-,TRBJ2-1,CARSLSSGTGSYNEQFF,TGTGCCAGAAGCTTGTCCTCAGGGACAGGGTCATACAATGAGCAGTTCTTC
TRBD1,14,TRBV25-1,-,TRBJ1-1,CASSGRTGVTEAFF,TGTGCCAGCAGTGGCCGGACAGGGGTGACTGAAGCTTTCTTT
-,14,TRBV7-2,-,TRBJ1-3,CASSPDYSGNTIYF,TGTGCCAGCAGCCCAGATTACTCTGGAAACACCATATATTTT
TRBD1,15,TRBV5-6,-,TRBJ2-2,CASSPGTGRTGELFF,TGTGCCAGCAGCCCGGGGACAGGAAGGACCGGGGAGCTGTTTTTT
-,14,TRBV25-1,-,TRBJ2-7,CASRSSSGSYEQYF,TGTGCCAGCAGGTCCTCGTCAGGTTCCTACGAGCAGTACTTC
-,16,TRBV19,-,TRBJ2-4,CASSYLGGLAKNIQYF,TGTGCCAGTAGTTATCTCGGGGGTCTAGCCAAAAACATTCAGTACTTC
TRBD2,15,TRBV6-4,few,TRBJ2-3,CASSPTSGGTDTQYF,TGTGCCAGCAGCCCGACTAGCGGGGGCACAGATACGCAGTATTTT
-,13,TRBV19,-,TRBJ1-1,CASRRQFNTEAFF,TGTGCCAGTAGGAGACAGTTCAACACTGAAGCTTTCTTT
-,11,TRBV27,-,TRBJ2-3,CASSFQYTQYF,TGTGCCAGCAGTTTCCAATATACGCAGTATTTT
TRBD1,11,TRBV7-9,-,TRBJ1-1,CSSSLTGSAFF,TGTTCCAGCAGCTTGACAGGGAGCGCTTTCTTT
TRBD1,12,TRBV19,few,TRBJ1-2,CASRGQARGYTF,TGTGCCAGTAGAGGACAGGCTCGGGGCTACACCTTC
TRBD1,14,TRBV6-5,-,TRBJ2-7,CASSLTGGEYEQYF,TGTGCCAGCAGTCTGACAGGGGGGGAATACGAGCAGTACTTC
TRBD1,15,TRBV6-1,-,TRBJ2-2,CASSEQGARTGELFF,TGTGCCAGCAGCGAACAGGGGGCACGAACCGGGGAGCTGTTTTTT
-,15,TRBV14,-,TRBJ1-1,CASSLRPGVTTEAFF,TGTGCCAGCAGCCTTCGCCCAGGGGTAACGACTGAAGCTTTCTTT
TRBD2,16,TRBV4-3,-,TRBJ2-4,CASSQDWGGNLDIQYF,TGCGCCAGCAGCCAAGATTGGGGAGGGAATTTGGACATTCAGTACTTC
-,12,TRBV9,-,TRBJ2-4,CASSVVGETQYF,TGTGCCAGCAGCGTAGTAGGGGAAACACAGTACTTC
TRBD1,13,TRBV2,-,TRBJ2-7,CASSLDRDYEQYF,TGTGCCAGCAGTCTCGACAGGGATTACGAGCAGTACTTC
-,13,TRBV6-1,-,TRBJ2-3,CASSEGSADTQYF,TGTGCCAGCAGCGAAGGTTCGGCAGATACGCAGTATTTT
TRBD1,16,TRBV29-1,-,TRBJ2-1,CSAYLGTGGYYNEQFF,TGCAGCGCCTATCTCGGGACAGGGGGCTACTACAATGAGCAGTTCTTC
TRBD2,17,TRBV11-2,-,TRBJ2-3,CASSSGTSGGRTDTQYF,TGTGCCAGCAGCTCCGGGACTAGCGGGGGGCGGACAGATACGCAGTATTTT
TRBD1,15,TRBV6-5,-,TRBJ1-5,CASSYSGQGLGPQHF,TGTGCCAGCAGTTACTCGGGACAGGGGCTGGGGCCCCAGCATTTT
TRBD1,15,TRBV7-9,-,TRBJ1-5,CASSSDRGSNQPQHF,TGTGCCAGCAGCTCGGACAGGGGTAGCAATCAGCCCCAGCATTTT
TRBD2,16,TRBV7-9,-,TRBJ2-3,CVSSPRTSPVTDTQYF,TGTGTCAGCAGCCCTCGGACTAGTCCTGTGACAGATACGCAGTATTTT
-,14,TRBV15,-,TRBJ2-7,CATSTLSGSYEQYF,TGTGCCACCAGCACCCTTTCGGGCTCCTACGAGCAGTACTTC
TRBD2,14,TRBV5-8,few,TRBJ2-5,CASSRLAGGETQYF,TGTGCCAGCAGCCGACTAGCGGGGGGGGAGACCCAGTACTTC
-,14,TRBV7-9,once,TRBJ1-1,CASSLREGPTEAFF,TGTGCCAGCAGCCTCCGGGAGGGCCCCACTGAAGCTTTCTTT
-,12,TRBV4-3,-,TRBJ2-2,CASSSGAGELFF,TGCGCCAGCAGCTCGGGGGCCGGGGAGCTGTTTTTT
TRBD1,14,TRBV27,-,TRBJ2-2,CASSPGDRPGELFF,TGTGCCAGCAGTCCGGGGGACAGGCCCGGGGAGCTGTTTTTT
-,16,TRBV9,-,TRBJ1-2,CASSVGQREANYGYTF,TGTGCCAGCAGCGTAGGACAGAGGGAGGCAAACTATGGCTACACCTTC
-,13,TRBV6-6,few,TRBJ2-7,CASTHGISDEQYF,TGTGCCAGCACCCACGGGATAAGCGACGAGCAGTACTTC
-,17,TRBV19,-,TRBJ1-1,CASSPPGQGGLNTEAFF,TGTGCCAGTAGTCCCCCGGGGCAGGGAGGTCTGAACACTGAAGCTTTCTTT
TRBD1,15,TRBV7-6,-,TRBJ2-7,CASSFDRVGPYEQYF,TGTGCCAGCAGCTTCGACAGGGTGGGGCCCTACGAGCAGTACTTC
-,15,TRBV10-3,-,TRBJ2-2,CAISPEVENTGELFF,TGTGCCATCAGCCCCGAAGTAGAGAACACCGGGGAGCTGTTTTTT
-,16,TRBV9,-,TRBJ2-1,CASSVGRGEPYNEQFF,TGTGCCAGCAGCGTAGGAAGGGGTGAACCCTACAATGAGCAGTTCTTC
-,16,TRBV6-1,-,TRBJ1-3,CASSEVVARPGNTIYF,TGTGCCAGCAGTGAAGTTGTAGCCCGCCCTGGAAACACCATATATTTT
-,13,TRBV7-2,-,TRBJ2-7,CASSLVEAYEQYF,TGTGCCAGCAGCTTAGTAGAGGCCTACGAGCAGTACTTC
-,14,TRBV5-1,few,TRBJ2-5,CASSPGTLRETQYF,TGCGCCAGCAGCCCCGGGACACTTCGAGAGACCCAGTACTTC
-,14,TRBV4-1,-,TRBJ2-1,CASSQDSAYNEQFF,TGCGCCAGCAGCCAGGACAGTGCCTACAATGAGCAGTTCTTC
-,12,TRBV7-9,-,TRBJ1-1,CSSSFGDSEAFF,TGTTCCAGCAGCTTCGGGGACTCTGAAGCTTTCTTT
TRBD2,15,TRBV18,-,TRBJ2-1,CASSPTVAGYNEQFF,TGTGCCAGCTCACCGACGGTAGCGGGGTACAATGAGCAGTTCTTC
-,11,TRBV2,few,TRBJ2-5,CARLVGETQYF,TGTGCCAGACTAGTTGGGGAGACCCAGTACTTC
-,15,TRBV9,-,TRBJ1-3,CASSVGGSTGNTIYF,TGTGCCAGCAGCGTAGGGGGCTCGACCGGAAACACCATATATTTT
-,17,TRBV4-1,-,TRBJ2-4,CASSHGGLLKGKNIQYF,TGCGCCAGCAGCCACGGAGGCCTACTAAAAGGCAAAAACATTCAGTACTTC
-,18,TRBV4-1,-,TRBJ2-1,CASSQDEAGLTSYNEQFF,TGCGCCAGCAGCCAAGACGAGGCAGGGCTAACCTCCTACAATGAGCAGTTCTTC
TRBD2,16,TRBV19,-,TRBJ2-5,CASSIGLAVSQETQYF,TGTGCCAGTAGTATAGGACTAGCGGTTTCCCAAGAGACCCAGTACTTC
TRBD1,14,TRBV10-3,-,TRBJ1-1,CAISESTGGAEAFF,TGTGCCATCAGTGAGTCGACAGGGGGCGCTGAAGCTTTCTTT
TRBD1,13,TRBV10-1,-,TRBJ2-7,CASSRTGTYEQYF,TGCGCCAGCAGCAGGACAGGGACCTACGAGCAGTACTTC
-,13,TRBV6-5,once,TRBJ1-1,CASSQRVGTEAFF,TGTGCCAGCAGCCAGAGGGTCGGAACTGAAGCTTTCTTT
TRBD2,16,TRBV7-7,-,TRBJ2-5,CASSPPGTSGGATQYF,TGTGCCAGCAGCCCTCCCGGGACTAGCGGAGGCGCGACCCAGTACTTC
TRBD2,14,TRBV27,-,TRBJ2-1,CASTHGGGYNEQFF,TGTGCCAGCACACACGGGGGGGGCTACAATGAGCAGTTCTTC
-,13,TRBV4-2,-,TRBJ2-7,CASSQDKGREQYF,TGTGCCAGCAGCCAAGATAAGGGGAGGGAGCAGTACTTC
TRBD1,16,TRBV5-6,-,TRBJ2-5,CASSLGTGEYQETQYF,TGTGCCAGCAGCTTAGGGACAGGAGAGTACCAAGAGACCCAGTACTTC